The rows below give T cell receptor beta chains drawn from one sample of a study of OX40 agonist ivuxolimab in advanced cancers. The repertoire was sequenced with immunoSEQ multiplex PCR; TCRdb's copy has only in-frame clones and lacks some. The top ten clones hold over 3% of a sample with tens of thousands of clones, 75% to 85% of them seen once. The sample here was CD4+ or CD8+ T cells sorted from blood, taken in a trial of the OX40 agonist ivuxolimab. The receptors originated from an adult with an advanced solid tumor such as melanoma, head and neck, liver or kidney cancer. Both conserved end residues are part of each CDR3. D genes are given only for firm matches. Size tells how often a clone was seen (once, few, many) or the class of an expanded clone, and some rows leave it out.

>TRBV6-1|NA|NA|TRBJ1-5
CASGYSNQPQHF
TGTGCCAGCGGCTATAGCAATCAGCCCCAGCATTTT
>TRBV19|TRBD1|NA|TRBJ1-1
CASSRDRGPMNTEAFF
TGTGCCAGTTCCCGGGACAGGGGTCCTATGAACACTGAAGCTTTCTTT
>TRBV19|NA|NA|TRBJ2-1
CASSPPFGRFNEQFF
TGTGCCAGTAGTCCCCCCTTCGGGAGATTCAATGAGCAGTTCTTC
>TRBV7-2|NA|NA|TRBJ2-5
CASSLGGGETQYF
TGTGCCAGCAGCTTAGGTGGAGGGGAGACCCAGTACTTC
>TRBV23-1|TRBD1|NA|TRBJ1-2
CASSQSSRYRGGYGYTF
TGCGCCAGCAGTCAATCAAGTAGGTACAGGGGCGGCTATGGCTACACCTTC
>TRBV14|TRBD1|once|TRBJ2-1
CASSPETDRGQFF
TGTGCCAGCAGCCCAGAAACGGACAGGGGGCAGTTCTTC
>TRBV5-1|NA|few|TRBJ1-1
CASSSRTRDGEAFF
TGCGCCAGCAGCTCAAGAACCAGGGATGGTGAAGCTTTCTTT
>TRBV27|TRBD1|NA|TRBJ2-7
CASSTRTGVYEQYF
TGTGCCAGCAGTACCCGGACAGGGGTGTACGAGCAGTACTTC
>TRBV29-1|NA|NA|TRBJ2-1
CSVAGGGDEQFF
TGCAGCGTTGCTGGGGGCGGAGATGAGCAGTTCTTC
>TRBV9|NA|NA|TRBJ2-7
CASSVGPAVSYEQYF
TGTGCCAGCAGCGTAGGGCCGGCTGTCTCCTACGAGCAGTACTTC
>TRBV5-1|NA|NA|TRBJ2-6
CASGARQSGANVLTF
TGCGCCAGCGGAGCTCGGCAATCTGGGGCCAACGTCCTGACTTTC
>TRBV6-6|TRBD2|NA|TRBJ2-7
CASSNSGAPGEQYF
TGTGCCAGCAGTAATAGCGGGGCCCCAGGCGAGCAGTACTTC
>TRBV6-6|NA|NA|TRBJ1-3
CASSYVDTIYF
TGTGCCAGCAGTTACGTTGACACCATATATTTT
>TRBV28|NA|few|TRBJ2-7
CASRRRLQGYEQYF
TGTGCCAGCAGACGCCGATTACAGGGTTACGAGCAGTACTTC
>TRBV18|TRBD1|once|TRBJ2-7
CASSPGQAPFEQYF
TGTGCCAGCTCACCCGGACAGGCTCCCTTTGAGCAGTACTTC
>TRBV6-1|NA|once|TRBJ2-5
CASIRAHVTGTQYF
TGTGCCAGCATCCGAGCGCACGTCACGGGGACCCAGTACTTC
>TRBV2|TRBD1|once|TRBJ2-7
CASRDRTYEQYF
TGTGCCAGCAGGGACAGGACCTACGAGCAGTACTTC
>TRBV19|TRBD2|NA|TRBJ2-5
CASRPLAGSETQYF
TGTGCCAGTAGGCCCCTAGCGGGATCAGAGACCCAGTACTTC
>TRBV30|NA|NA|TRBJ2-7
CAWKIGLGPYEQYF
TGTGCCTGGAAAATCGGGCTTGGCCCCTACGAGCAGTACTTC
>TRBV5-1|NA|NA|TRBJ1-2
CASSTRTDLNGGYTF
TGCGCCAGCAGCACGCGGACAGATTTAAACGGTGGCTACACCTTC
>TRBV6-6|TRBD1|NA|TRBJ1-1
CASRGTGENTEAFF
TGTGCCAGCAGGGGAACAGGGGAGAACACTGAAGCTTTCTTT
>TRBV4-1|NA|NA|TRBJ2-7
CASSQEQGEQYF
TGCGCCAGCAGCCAAGAACAGGGCGAGCAGTACTTC
>TRBV13|TRBD1|NA|TRBJ2-7
CASSPGQGRYPYEQYF
TGTGCCAGCAGTCCGGGACAGGGAAGGTATCCCTACGAGCAGTACTTC
>TRBV9|TRBD2|NA|TRBJ2-3
CASSVSGRAGDTQYF
TGTGCCAGCAGCGTTAGCGGGAGAGCCGGAGATACGCAGTATTTT
>TRBV6-5|TRBD2|few|TRBJ2-2
CASSYGRGLNTGELFF
TGTGCCAGCAGTTACGGGCGGGGGTTGAACACCGGGGAGCTGTTTTTT
>TRBV21-1|NA|NA|TRBJ1-1
CASSRDRKAEAFF
TGTGCCAGCAGCAGGGACAGGAAGGCTGAAGCTTTCTTT
>TRBV2|NA|NA|TRBJ2-7
CASSEGTEQYF
TGTGCCAGCAGTGAAGGTACCGAGCAGTACTTC
>TRBV28|TRBD1|NA|TRBJ1-1
CASSPGTGRHTEAFF
TGTGCCAGCAGTCCGGGGACAGGGAGGCACACTGAAGCTTTCTTT
>TRBV6-1|TRBD1|once|TRBJ2-1
CASSGEDRGFDEQFF
TGTGCCAGCAGTGGGGAGGACAGGGGGTTTGATGAGCAGTTCTTC
>TRBV18|TRBD2|NA|TRBJ2-1
CASSQLAGNSYNEQFF
TGTGCCAGCTCACAACTAGCGGGTAACTCCTACAATGAGCAGTTCTTC
>TRBV7-8|NA|NA|TRBJ2-7
CASSPSRFFDEQYF
TGTGCCAGCAGCCCCTCGCGCTTCTTCGACGAGCAGTACTTC
>TRBV10-2|TRBD2|NA|TRBJ2-1
CASRGLAGGGYNEQFF
TGCGCCAGCAGGGGACTAGCGGGAGGGGGATACAATGAGCAGTTCTTC
>TRBV6-6|NA|NA|TRBJ2-7
CASSTSRGGLHYEQYF
TGTGCCAGCAGTACCTCCCGAGGGGGGCTTCACTACGAGCAGTACTTC
>TRBV7-2|NA|NA|TRBJ1-3
CASSLRPKGGNTIYF
TGTGCCAGCAGCTTAAGGCCCAAGGGGGGAAACACCATATATTTT
>TRBV20-1|NA|NA|TRBJ2-5
CSARLYETQYF
TGCAGTGCTAGATTATATGAGACCCAGTACTTC
>TRBV6-1|NA|NA|TRBJ2-7
CASSEQRYEQYF
TGTGCCAGCAGTGAGCAGCGCTACGAGCAGTACTTC
>TRBV30|NA|NA|TRBJ1-5
CAWSVSGGGNQPQHF
TGTGCCTGGAGTGTATCGGGGGGCGGCAATCAGCCCCAGCATTTT
>TRBV7-6|TRBD2|NA|TRBJ2-3
CASSALAGAGDTQYF
TGTGCCAGCAGCGCACTGGCGGGAGCAGGCGATACGCAGTATTTT
>TRBV6-1|NA|NA|TRBJ1-2
CASSEGPFFGYTF
TGTGCCAGCAGCGAAGGACCTTTCTTCGGCTACACCTTC
>TRBV6-5|NA|NA|TRBJ1-6
CASTGAGNNSPLHF
TGTGCCAGCACGGGAGCTGGTAATAATTCACCCCTCCACTTT
>TRBV6-5|NA|NA|TRBJ1-1
CASSYSGGEAFF
TGTGCCAGCAGTTACTCAGGGGGAGAAGCTTTCTTT
>TRBV7-9|NA|NA|TRBJ1-3
CASSPGQPNSGNTIYF
TGTGCCAGCAGCCCCGGACAGCCGAACTCTGGAAACACCATATATTTT
>TRBV6-6|TRBD2|NA|TRBJ2-2
CASSYGGAGELFF
TGTGCCAGCAGTTACGGGGGGGCCGGGGAGCTGTTTTTT
>TRBV19|NA|few|TRBJ1-5
CASSPGRDQPQHF
TGTGCCAGTAGTCCCGGACGGGATCAGCCCCAGCATTTT
>TRBV6-1|NA|NA|TRBJ1-1
CASSESFVRVNTEAFF
TGTGCCAGCAGTGAGTCGTTTGTAAGGGTGAACACTGAAGCTTTCTTT
>TRBV30|TRBD1|once|TRBJ1-1
CAWSGDRATEAFF
TGTGCCTGGAGTGGGGACAGGGCCACTGAAGCTTTCTTT
>TRBV7-6|TRBD1|NA|TRBJ2-7
CASSRNQGAEQYF
TGTGCCAGCAGCCGGAACCAGGGGGCGGAGCAGTACTTC
>TRBV18|NA|NA|TRBJ1-3
CASSPGRSLSSGNTIYF
TGTGCCAGCTCACCGGGTCGCAGTCTAAGCTCTGGAAACACCATATATTTT